A single T cell receptor (beta chain) is shown here with its context. Its antigen is undetermined. Sample time point: pre-sensitization, week 0. Treatment: therapeutic diphenylcyclopropenone sensitization with weekly scalp DPC. Every donor had alopecia and was 18 to 70 years old; all were suitable for DPC. The data were taken from a study of human T cells and chemical hapten exposure. Study-wide background: Patch testing was performed with 0.01% DPC on the upper back, with reading at 6 days. Regarding the study as a whole: PT1 expanded TCR numbers rose with patch test score.

TCRdb analysed the RACE reads with MiXCR anew, one entry per CDR3 protein. The sample carries approximately 400,000 distinct CDR3 sequences, roughly 5% recorded once. The CDR3 length is 11 residues. CDR1 and CDR2 from the germline V gene are MNHEY and SMNVEV (reference sequence). V lost 8 bases and J lost 7, with 11 bases in between. The sequences come from whole blood, collected in connection with sensitization to the hapten diphenylcyclopropenone (DPC). This receptor was identified in a woman in her 50s with alopecia areata. Some clones in this sample may be carry-over from other donors' samples. This chain connects TRBV27 to TRBJ1-1; maybe TRBD1 (5 bases). DNA of the CDR3: TGTGCCAGCTTGGGACGATATGAAGCTTTCTTT. Amino acid sequence: CASLGRYEAFF.